The entry below gives a single T cell receptor beta chain sequence along with its context. This record comes from a study of blood T cell repertoires in COVID-19. There are 15 residues in the CDR3. The V gene lost 6 bases and the J gene lost 4 bases, with 18 bases spanning the gap. CDR1 is MNHEY and CDR2 is SVGAGI in the germline V gene. Repertoires were generated with immunoSEQ multiplex PCR, while TCRdb's copy carries only in-frame clones and drops some. There are over 300,000 clones in the sample; about 85% occur only once, and approximately 5% lies in the top ten. Recruits, aged roughly 18 to 95 years, lived in 24 US areas. Cohorts were assigned according to the clinical history that participants reported.

Sequenced material: PBMCs or T cells enriched from blood (not recorded which). The origin of this receptor is a woman aged 25 to 39 who had recovered from COVID-19. The chain recombines TRBV6-5 with TRBJ1-2; D remains ambiguous. The CDR3 region has the DNA TGTGCCAGCAGCTCCGAGTGGGAGGATGGCTATGGCTACACCTTC. Protein sequence: CASSSEWEDGYGYTF.